This entry concerns a single T cell receptor (beta chain). Its cognate antigen is unknown. The sample is drawn from a study of CD8+ T cells in alopecia areata. The sequencing template was cDNA reverse transcribed from extracted RNA. Clones were sequenced by immunoSEQ multiplex PCR, and TCRdb holds only the in-frame ones, with some missing. The sample has over 70,000 clones, roughly 70% seen once. Study results and limitations: Lesional scalp displayed greater clonality than normal scalp, most notably in alopecia totalis/universalis.

Treatment indicated: oral pan-JAK inhibitor, 5-10 mg twice daily. Peripheral blood, together with lesional scalp punch biopsies, was collected from alopecia areata patients. V shed 4 bases, J shed 10 bases, and the junction held 11 bases outside the gene matches. This CDR3 comprises 16 residues. Germline V gene data show CDR1 as SEHNR and CDR2 as FQNEAQ (reference sequence). Sequences were derived from CD8+ T cells sorted from blood, sampled at week 24, from a patient treated with tofacitinib. J is TRBJ1-6 and V is TRBV7-9; 9 bases align to TRBD1. The receptor was isolated from a human donor with alopecia areata. The CDR3 sequence is CASSSNRDRVDSPLHF. The CDR3 bases are TGTGCCAGCAGCTCGAACCGGGACAGGGTCGACTCACCCCTCCACTTT.